This T cell receptor beta chain was observed in a study of identical twins. Study-wide results and limits: Beta clonotypes that were abundant in cord blood contained fewer insertions, a pattern absent from memory repertoires. Excess low generation probability was seen in twin-shared out-of-frame alpha sequences. Out-of-frame beta sequences exhibited a weaker degree of excess twin sharing.

The CDR3 spans 15 residues. V lost 7 bases to trimming and J lost 3 bases; unmatched junction nucleotides: 6. Germline V gives CDR1 MDHEN, CDR2 SYDVKM. TCRdb reanalysed the 5' RACE reads using MiXCR and keeps one entry per CDR3 protein. The repertoire holds 200,000 to 250,000 distinct CDR3 sequences, around 8% seen once, with approximately 2% in the top ten. About this clonotype: Its cognate antigen is unknown.

These data also featured in a second study, about yellow fever vaccine responses in identical twins.

The receptor was isolated from a woman aged 18-29 years in good health. This chain uses TRBV28 with TRBJ2-2; 9 nucleotides line up with TRBD1. The sample was memory (CD45RO+) T cells sorted from blood. The CDR3 DNA reads TGTGCCAGCAAAGAACGGGACAGGGACACCGGGGAGCTGTTTTTT. Translating it yields CASKERDRDTGELFF.